The 9 T cell receptor beta chains in this list originate from one sample, sequenced in a study of T-cell memory formation after mild COVID-19. MiXCR, applied by TCRdb to the 5' RACE reads, yields one record per CDR3 protein. The sample yields 200,000 to 250,000 distinct CDR3 sequences, around 15% seen once. Sequenced material: PBMCs or a T cell subset sorted from them (not recorded which). These receptors all come from a man between 18 and 29 years old who had mild COVID-19 (a few samples of this study predate the infection). Cell type and time point are not known.

This clonotype was counted a few times. V usage is TRBV12-3 or TRBV12-4 and J usage is TRBJ1-6, with unresolved D. The CDR3 sequence is 12 residues long. The CDR3 is CASDLSGSPLHF. Written as DNA, the CDR3 is TGTGCGAGTGACCTTTCAGGTTCACCCCTCCACTTT.

The gene calls are TRBV7-2 and TRBJ1-5, with 8 bases identical to TRBD1. With V trimmed by 5 bases and J by 2 bases, 5 bases remained unmatched. The CDR3 has 15 residues. The germline CDR1 and CDR2 sequences are SGHTA and FQGNSA. The CDR3 nucleotides read TGTGCCAGCAGCGGACAGGGTATCGGCAATCAGCCCCAGCATTTT. It translates to CASSGQGIGNQPQHF.

The chain combines TRBV6-6 with TRBJ2-1; 9 bases map to TRBD2. Per germline, CDR1 MNHNY and CDR2 SVGAGI (reference sequence). The ends lost 0 bases at V and 4 bases at J; junction bases unmatched: 7. This CDR3 is 17 amino acids long. CDR3 nucleotides: TGTGCCAGCAGTTACTCTCCTCCTAGCGGGGTGTACAATGAGCAGTTCTTC. Translating gives CASSYSPPSGVYNEQFF.

This chain links TRBV2 with TRBJ2-3; D is uncertain. This CDR3 contains 15 residues. Between the trimmed V and J ends, which lost 1 base and 4 bases, there was a span of 12 bases. Germline V CDR1 and CDR2: SNHLY, FYNNEI. The CDR3 sequence: CASSEGRIGADTQYF. Here the CDR3 DNA reads TGTGCCAGCAGTGAAGGTCGTATTGGCGCAGATACGCAGTATTTT. Combining the CDR3 with reference TRBV2 and TRBJ2-3 gives the whole variable domain EPEVTQTPSHQVTQMGQEVILRCVPISNHLYFYWYRQILGQKVEFLVSFYNNEISEKSEIFDDQFSVERPDGSNFTLKIRSTKLEDSAMYFCASSEGRIGADTQYFGPGTRLTVL.

The J gene is TRBJ1-3, the V gene TRBV5-1; D not certain. CDR1 is SGHRS, CDR2 YFSETQ, per germline. The V end was cut by 1 base, the J end by 0 bases, with 5 bases between. The CDR3 has 14 residues. The chain's CDR3 is CASSLFDSGNTIYF. CDR3 DNA: TGCGCCAGCAGCTTGTTCGACTCTGGAAACACCATATATTTT.

This clonotype was found a few times. The V gene is TRBV2, the J gene TRBJ1-6, with 8 positions matching TRBD1. CDR1 and CDR2 from the germline V gene are SNHLY and FYNNEI. The CDR3 runs to 12 residues. Trimming cost V 8 bases and J 10 bases; bases outside gene matches: 4. In DNA form, the CDR3 reads TGTGCCAGCGGAACAGGGGGATCACCCCTCCACTTT. Translated, it gives CASGTGGSPLHF.

This clonotype appeared a few times. The rearrangement joins TRBV30 to TRBJ1-5, with TRBD1 matching over 8 bases. Per germline, CDR1 GTSNPN and CDR2 SVGIG (reference sequence). The CDR3 is 14 amino acids. V was pared by 2 bases and J by 7 bases, with 7 bases of the junction left unmatched. CDR3 sequence: CAWSRGGQGQPQHF. The DNA of the CDR3 is TGTGCCTGGAGTAGGGGAGGACAGGGCCAGCCCCAGCATTTT.

This clonotype appeared a few times. The chain has TRBV5-5 and TRBJ2-2; D is unresolved. V lost 5 bases and J 3 bases, leaving 5 bases between the germline ends. The CDR3 is 12 amino acids. Germline CDR1 is SGHKS and CDR2 is YYEKEE (reference sequence). The CDR3 nucleotides are TGTGCCAGCAGACTTTACACCGGGGAGCTGTTTTTT. It translates to CASRLYTGELFF.

The gene calls are TRBV7-8 and TRBJ2-2; 10 bases map to TRBD2. Trimming at V came to 5 bases and at J to 4 bases, leaving 10 bases not matched to a gene. Germline values: CDR1 SGHVS, CDR2 FQNEAQ. The CDR3 runs to 17 residues. CDR3 sequence: CASSPAPSGGPTGELFF. DNA of the CDR3: TGTGCCAGCAGCCCAGCCCCTAGCGGGGGCCCCACCGGGGAGCTGTTTTTT. Full variable domain (missing parts from reference TRBV7-8 and TRBJ2-2): GAGVSQSPRYKVAKRGQDVALRCDPISGHVSLFWYQQALGQGPEFLTYFQNEAQLDKSGLPSDRFFAERPEGSVSTLKIQRTQQEDSAVYLCASSPAPSGGPTGELFFGEGSRLTVL.